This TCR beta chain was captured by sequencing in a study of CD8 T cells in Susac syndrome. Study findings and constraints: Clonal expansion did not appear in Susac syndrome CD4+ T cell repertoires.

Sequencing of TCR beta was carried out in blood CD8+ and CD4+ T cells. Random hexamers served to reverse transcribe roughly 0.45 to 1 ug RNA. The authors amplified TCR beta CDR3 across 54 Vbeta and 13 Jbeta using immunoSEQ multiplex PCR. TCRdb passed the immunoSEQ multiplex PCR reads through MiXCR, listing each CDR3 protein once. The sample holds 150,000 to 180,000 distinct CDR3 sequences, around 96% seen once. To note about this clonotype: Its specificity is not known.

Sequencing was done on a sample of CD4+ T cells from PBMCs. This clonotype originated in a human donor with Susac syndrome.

CDR3 bases: TGCAGTGCTAGGAAGCTAGCGAGCACCGGGGAGCTGTTTTTT. Its protein is CSARKLASTGELFF. V is TRBV20-1 and J is TRBJ2-2; TRBD2 is a possible D gene (6 bases). CDR1 DFQATT and CDR2 SNEGSKA come from the germline V gene (reference sequence). Trimming shortened V by 3 bases and J by 4 bases, and 12 bases separated the two germline ends. This CDR3 region has 14 residues.